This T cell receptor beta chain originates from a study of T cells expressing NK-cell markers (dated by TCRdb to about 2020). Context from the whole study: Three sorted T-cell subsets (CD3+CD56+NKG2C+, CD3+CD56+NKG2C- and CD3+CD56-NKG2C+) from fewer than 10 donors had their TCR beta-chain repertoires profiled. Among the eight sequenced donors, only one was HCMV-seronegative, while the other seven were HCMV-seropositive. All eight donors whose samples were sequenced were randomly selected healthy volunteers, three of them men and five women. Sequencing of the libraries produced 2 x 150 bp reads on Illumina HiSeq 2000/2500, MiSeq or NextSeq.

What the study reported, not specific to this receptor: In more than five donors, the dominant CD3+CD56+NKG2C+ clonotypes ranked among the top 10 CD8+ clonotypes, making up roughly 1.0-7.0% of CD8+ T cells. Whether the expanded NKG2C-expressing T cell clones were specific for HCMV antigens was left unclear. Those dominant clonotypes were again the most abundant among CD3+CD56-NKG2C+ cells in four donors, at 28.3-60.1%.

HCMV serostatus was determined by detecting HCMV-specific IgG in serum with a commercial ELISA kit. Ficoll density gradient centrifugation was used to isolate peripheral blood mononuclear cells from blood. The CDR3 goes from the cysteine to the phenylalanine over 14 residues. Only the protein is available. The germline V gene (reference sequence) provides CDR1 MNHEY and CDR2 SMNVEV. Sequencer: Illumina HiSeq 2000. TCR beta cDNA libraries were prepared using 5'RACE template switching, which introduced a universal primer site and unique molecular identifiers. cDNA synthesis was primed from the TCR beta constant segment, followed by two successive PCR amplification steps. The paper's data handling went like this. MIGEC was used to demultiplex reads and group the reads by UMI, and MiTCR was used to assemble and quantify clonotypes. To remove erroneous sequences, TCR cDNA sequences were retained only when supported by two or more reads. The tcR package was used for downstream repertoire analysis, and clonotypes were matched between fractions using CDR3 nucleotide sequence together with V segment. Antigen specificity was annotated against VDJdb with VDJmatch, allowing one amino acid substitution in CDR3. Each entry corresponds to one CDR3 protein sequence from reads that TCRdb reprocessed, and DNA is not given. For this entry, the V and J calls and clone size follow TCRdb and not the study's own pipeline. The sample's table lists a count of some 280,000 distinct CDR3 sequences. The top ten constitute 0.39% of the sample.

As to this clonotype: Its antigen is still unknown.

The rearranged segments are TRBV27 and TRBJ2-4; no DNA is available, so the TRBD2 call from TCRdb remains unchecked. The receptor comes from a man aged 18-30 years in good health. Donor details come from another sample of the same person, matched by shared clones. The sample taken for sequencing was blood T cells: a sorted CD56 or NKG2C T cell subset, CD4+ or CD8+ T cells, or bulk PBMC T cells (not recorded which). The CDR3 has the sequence CASSLGPGTSFEYF.